Presented here are 24 T cell receptor beta chains from one specimen sequenced in a study of cytomegalovirus exposure and HLA in healthy donors. Vbeta (60) and Jbeta (13) primers were used in the PCR. TCRdb keeps only in-frame clones here, not all; method: immunoSEQ multiplex PCR. Its table records fewer than 85,000 clones. Sequencing was done on a sample of PBMCs. The receptors derive from a man between 45 and 60 years old in good health and CMV-seropositive.

J is TRBJ1-2 and V is TRBV7-9; 8 bases fit TRBD1. Germline CDR1 and CDR2: SEHNR and FQNEAQ (reference sequence). V trimming: 4 bases; J trimming: 4 bases; junction bases outside the gene matches: 8. There are 15 residues in the CDR3. The chain's CDR3 is CASSSLSGTGYGYTF. The CDR3 DNA sequence: TGTGCCAGCAGCTCTCTTTCCGGGACAGGCTATGGCTACACCTTC.

With regard to this clone: This sample includes further DNA sequences coding for the same CDR3. The chain carries TRBV4-1 and TRBJ2-7; 12 positions match TRBD2. With 0 bases clipped from V and 0 bases from J, the junction kept 0 bases outside the gene matches. Germline CDR1 and CDR2: MGHRA and YSYEKL. The CDR3 sequence is 16 residues long. In nucleotides, the CDR3 is TGCGCCAGCAGCCAAGAGGGACTAGCGGGCTCCTACGAGCAGTACTTC. Residues: CASSQEGLAGSYEQYF.

This chain uses TRBV28 with TRBJ1-1; a weak D match, TRBD1 (5 bases). Germline CDR1 reads MDHEN; CDR2 reads SYDVKM. Deletions cut 3 bases from V and 1 base from J, with 9 bases between. The CDR3 covers 14 residues. The CDR3 is CASSLPQENTEAFF. CDR3 nucleotide sequence: TGTGCCAGCAGTTTGCCACAGGAGAACACTGAAGCTTTCTTT.

The V and J genes are TRBV2 and TRBJ1-4; tentative D call: TRBD1 (6 bases). V was pared by 3 bases and J by 3 bases, with 11 bases between. From germline, CDR1 is SNHLY and CDR2 FYNNEI. The CDR3 is made up of 15 amino acids. The CDR3 DNA follows: TGTGCCAGCAGTGAGGGGGCAGGGGCTAATGAAAAACTGTTTTTT. It translates to CASSEGAGANEKLFF.

The V and J genes are TRBV7-2 and TRBJ1-5, with D uncertain. There are 15 residues in the CDR3. Germline values: CDR1 SGHTA, CDR2 FQGNSA. Trimming cost V 1 base and J 7 bases, with 14 bases left between them. Here the CDR3 reads CASSLVTRVNQPQHF. CDR3 nucleotide sequence: TGTGCCAGCAGCTTAGTAACCCGGGTCAACCAGCCCCAGCATTTT.

The rearrangement uses TRBV5-1 and TRBJ1-2; TRBD1 might be the D (6 bases). The CDR3 has 14 residues. V was clipped by 2 bases and J by 6 bases, with 14 bases between them. Germline V gene data show CDR1 as SGHRS and CDR2 as YFSETQ. Here the CDR3 reads CASSFPDSFDGYTF. The CDR3 nucleotides are TGCGCCAGCAGCTTCCCGGACAGTTTTGATGGCTACACCTTC.

This rearrangement joins TRBV7-3 to TRBJ2-2; D ambiguous. V dropped 5 bases and J dropped 0 bases, with 13 bases sitting between them. The CDR3 runs 16 residues. Looked up from germline, CDR1 is SGHTA and CDR2 is FQGTGA. CDR3 DNA: TGTGCCAGCAGCCTCACAGTTACCGCGAACACCGGGGAGCTGTTTTTT. Its translation is CASSLTVTANTGELFF.

The chain employs TRBV7-8 and TRBJ2-3; tentative D call: TRBD2 (6 bases). This CDR3 is built from 15 residues. V was shortened by 3 bases and J by 1 base, with 11 bases between the two germline ends. Germline loops: CDR1 SGHVS, CDR2 FQNEAQ. The CDR3 region is CASSLGGVGTDTQYF. The CDR3 bases are TGTGCCAGCAGCTTGGGCGGGGTTGGCACAGATACGCAGTATTTT.

The chain couples TRBV7-8 to TRBJ1-1, with D possibly matching TRBD1 (5 bases). Trimming pared 4 bases from V and 4 bases from J, leaving 13 bases between. This CDR3 has 14 residues. From germline, CDR1 is SGHVS and CDR2 FQNEAQ. CDR3 sequence reads: CASSSLRGSTEAFF. CDR3 DNA sequence: TGTGCCAGCAGCTCCCTACGGGGGAGCACTGAAGCTTTCTTT.

This sequence joins TRBV28 and TRBJ2-5; weak D call: TRBD1 (6 bases). Germline assignment: CDR1 MDHEN and CDR2 SYDVKM. V was trimmed by 8 bases and J by 2 bases, leaving 12 bases between them. The CDR3 extends over 13 amino acids. The CDR3 loop is CASRQESQETQYF. The DNA for the CDR3 is TGTGCCAGCCGACAGGAGAGTCAAGAGACCCAGTACTTC. The complete variable domain, with remaining parts taken from reference TRBV28 and TRBJ2-5, reads DVKVTQSSRYLVKRTGEKVFLECVQDMDHENMFWYRQDPGLGLRLIYFSYDVKMKEKGDIPEGYSVSREKKERFSLILESASTNQTSMYLCASRQESQETQYFGPGTRLLVL.

The chain carries TRBV4-1 and TRBJ2-6; D is ambiguous. The CDR3 sequence is 18 residues long. CDR1 and CDR2 (germline): MGHRA, YSYEKL. With 0 bases removed from V and 0 bases from J, the gap between germline ends came to 12 bases. The CDR3 nucleotides are TGCGCCAGCAGCCAAGAGGCTTCTCGTTTCTCTGGGGCCAACGTCCTGACTTTC. Protein product: CASSQEASRFSGANVLTF.

The rearrangement uses TRBV5-4 and TRBJ1-3; tentative D call: TRBD1 (5 bases). The CDR3 spans 17 residues. CDR1 SGHNT and CDR2 YYREEE come from the germline V gene (reference sequence). V was trimmed by 1 base and J by 0 bases, leaving 14 bases between them. The CDR3 DNA reads as TGTGCCAGCAGCTTGAAGATCGGGGGGTCCTCTGGAAACACCATATATTTT. Protein product: CASSLKIGGSSGNTIYF.

V and J are TRBV28 and TRBJ1-2; a weak D match, TRBD1 (5 bases). V was clipped by 8 bases and J by 3 bases, with 16 bases between them. From germline, CDR1 is MDHEN and CDR2 SYDVKM. This CDR3 spans 14 amino acids. The CDR3 region has the DNA TGTGCCAGCGGATCGGGGGTGGGCGACTATGGCTACACCTTC. Translated: CASGSGVGDYGYTF.

This chain links TRBV7-9 with TRBJ2-2; 8 nucleotides match TRBD2. Germline values: CDR1 SEHNR, CDR2 FQNEAQ (reference sequence). J gave up 5 bases and V 5 bases, and 10 bases lay outside the gene matches. The CDR3 runs to 16 residues. Here the CDR3 reads CASSPIAGRKTGELFF. CDR3 nucleotides: TGTGCCAGCAGCCCAATAGCGGGAAGGAAAACCGGGGAGCTGTTTTTT.

The CDR3 here is CASSYEPYTDTQYF. The CDR3 DNA reads TGTGCCAGCAGTTATGAACCCTACACAGATACGCAGTATTTT. The chain carries TRBV6-5 and TRBJ2-3; D unclear. This CDR3 is 14 amino acids long. The V end was cut by 3 bases, the J end by 2 bases, with 9 bases between. Looked up from germline, CDR1 is MNHEY and CDR2 is SVGAGI.

The rearrangement uses TRBV19 and TRBJ1-1; D gene ambiguous. Trimming stripped 5 bases from V and 0 bases from J, with 7 bases between. The length of the CDR3 is 13 residues. Germline assignment: CDR1 LNHDA and CDR2 SQIVND (reference sequence). Written as DNA, the CDR3 is TGTGCCAGTAGTGAGCGGATGAACACTGAAGCTTTCTTT. Its protein product is CASSERMNTEAFF.

The V gene is TRBV15, the J gene TRBJ1-1; no definite D call. Germline loops: CDR1 LNHNV, CDR2 YYDKDF (reference sequence). The CDR3 loop spans 14 amino acids. The ends were cut back, 0 bases at V and 6 bases at J, with 11 bases in the middle. The CDR3 DNA reads TGTGCCACCAGCAGAGATCGGGAGGCGTCTGAAGCTTTCTTT. Translating it yields CATSRDREASEAFF. The full variable domain, rest sourced from reference TRBV15 and TRBJ1-1, is DAMVIQNPRYQVTQFGKPVTLSCSQTLNHNVMYWYQQKSSQAPKLLFHYYDKDFNNEADTPDNFQSRRPNTSFCFLDIRSPGLGDTAMYLCATSRDREASEAFFGQGTRLTVV.

The CDR3 loop is CASSVVVGGGETQYF. CDR3 coding DNA: TGTGCCAGCAGCGTAGTAGTGGGAGGGGGAGAGACCCAGTACTTC. The rearrangement links TRBV9 to TRBJ2-5, with D perhaps matching TRBD2 (7 bases). V was pared by 0 bases and J by 4 bases, with 13 bases between. The CDR3 covers 15 residues. Germline V gives CDR1 SGDLS, CDR2 YYNGEE.

The V call is TRBV6-5, the J call TRBJ1-2; no definite D call. The CDR3 is made up of 13 amino acids. Trimming pared 5 bases from V and 3 bases from J, leaving 10 bases between. The germline gives CDR1 MNHEY, CDR2 SVGAGI. CDR3 residues: CASSPSSDYGYTF. The CDR3 DNA follows: TGTGCCAGCAGTCCCAGTTCTGACTATGGCTACACCTTC.

This chain uses TRBV5-1 with TRBJ2-2; perhaps TRBD2 as D (6 bases). CDR1 is SGHRS and CDR2 is YFSETQ in the germline V gene. This CDR3 has 16 amino acids. V lost 0 bases to trimming and J lost 5 bases, with 14 bases between them. CDR3 region: CASSLGGGGTTGELFF. The CDR3 DNA sequence: TGCGCCAGCAGCTTGGGCGGAGGCGGGACGACCGGGGAGCTGTTTTTT.

The genes are TRBV25-1 and TRBJ1-1; unclear D gene. V was cut by 7 bases and J by 5 bases, with 20 bases left in between. Germline V gene sequence: CDR1 MGHDK, CDR2 SYGVNS. The length of the CDR3 is 15 residues. The CDR3 nucleotides read TGTGCCAGCATGGGTAATGAGGGTAAGGGAACTGAAGCTTTCTTT. It specifies CASMGNEGKGTEAFF. Drawing the rest from reference TRBV25-1 and TRBJ1-1, the complete variable domain is EADIYQTPRYLVIGTGKKITLECSQTMGHDKMYWYQQDPGMELHLIHYSYGVNSTEKGDLSSESTVSRIRTEHFPLTLESARPSHTSQYLCASMGNEGKGTEAFFGQGTRLTVV.

V gene TRBV6-4 combines with J gene TRBJ2-1; TRBD2 aligns across 8 bases. The length of the CDR3 is 16 residues. The germline CDR1 and CDR2 sequences are MRHNA and SNTAGT. The V gene end was trimmed by 2 bases and the J gene end by 6 bases; junction bases not matched to a gene: 9. CDR3 protein: CASSDEAGVSGNEQFF. The CDR3 DNA reads TGTGCCAGCAGTGACGAAGCGGGAGTATCGGGCAATGAGCAGTTCTTC.

This chain uses TRBV7-8 with TRBJ2-3, with TRBD2 matching 9 bases. J was trimmed by 1 base and V by 5 bases; bases with no gene match: 7. The germline V gene has CDR1 SGHVS and CDR2 FQNEAQ. The CDR3 contains 16 residues. The CDR3 sequence is CASSRRVAGGTDTQYF. The CDR3 DNA reads as TGTGCCAGCAGCAGAAGGGTAGCGGGGGGCACAGATACGCAGTATTTT.

The chain uses TRBV6-1 and TRBJ1-2; no clear D gene. Between the trimmed V and J ends, which lost 4 bases and 3 bases, there was a span of 3 bases. Germline V CDR1 and CDR2: MNHNS, SASEGT. This CDR3 is built from 11 residues. The CDR3 loop is CASSAYYGYTF. DNA of the CDR3: TGTGCCAGCAGTGCTTACTATGGCTACACCTTC.